This T cell receptor beta chain was retrieved from a study of blood T cell repertoires in COVID-19. The germline V gene encodes CDR1 GTSNPN and CDR2 SVGIG (reference sequence). The CDR3 totals 14 residues. Trimming stripped 0 bases from V and 4 bases from J, with 10 bases between. Produced via immunoSEQ multiplex PCR; TCRdb's table is partial and in-frame only. The sample lists about 140,000 clones, about nine tenths seen once, with 25% to 35% in the top ten. The chain is built from TRBV30 and TRBJ1-5; D gene ambiguous. The clonotype comes from a human donor in a cohort sampled during active COVID-19. The sequenced sample was peripheral blood. The chain's CDR3 is CAWSVVAGNQPQHF. The CDR3 DNA follows: TGTGCCTGGAGTGTAGTCGCAGGTAATCAGCCCCAGCATTTT.